This T cell receptor beta chain emerged from a study of cytomegalovirus exposure and HLA in healthy donors (dated by TCRdb to about 2017). Background on the whole study: An earlier analysis of some 550 of the donors reported approximately 270 Gb of sequence data and approximately 110 million unique TCR beta sequences from 150 million to 200 million T cells. Among 398 genotyped donors of the cohort, an average of approximately 230,000 unique TCR beta nucleotide sequences were sequenced per donor, about a sixth of them non-productive. High-throughput TCR immunosequencing, statistical association of individual TCRs with disease status, and machine learning were combined to predict cytomegalovirus infection status. An earlier analysis of about 600 of the donors used high-throughput TCR beta sequencing to judge whether each TCR beta V gene segment behaved as functional or pseudogenic. Roughly 300 gigabases of sequencing data and around 80 million unique TCR sequences made up an early release that covered over 550 HLA-typed donors. A later analysis re-examined previously published TCR beta repertoires from around 670 donors and added high-resolution HLA genotyping to investigate patterns of TCR occurrence. A separate validation cohort of about 110 different subjects was used in addition to the approximately 700-subject first cohort. The genetic ancestry cluster associated with self-reported Caucasian donors included over 80% of the approximately 400 genotyped donors. HLA typing covered class I and class II loci at four-digit resolution. In a later genetic analysis, genome-wide SNP genotypes for about 65% of the roughly 670 donors were used, and that subset was treated as a discovery cohort. Donor age, sex, ethnicity and CMV serostatus were compiled alongside the repertoire data. The study aimed to test whether signatures of past pathogen exposure could be identified by cataloging public T cell receptors. Every discovery cohort repertoire had been produced on one sequencing platform. The later analysis used no new phenotypic data to find candidate immune exposures, relying instead on TCR beta sequences and their occurrence across donors. Typing coverage differed by locus: A, B, C, DRB1 and DQB1 were typed in roughly 620-630 donors, DQA1 in approximately 520, DPA1 in 600 to 610, and DPB1 in 450 to 490. The study profiled the T cell repertoires of more than 500 subjects by immunosequencing and related them to cytomegalovirus serostatus. Because of strong linkage in the cohort, roughly five DR-DQ haplotypes were treated as single units for association and clustering. On the study overall, not on this receptor specifically: According to a later analysis, parvovirus B19, influenza, CMV and Epstein-Barr virus appeared linked to several top co-occurrence clusters. Correlated functional status among segregating V segments might be attributable to linkage disequilibrium, but an unknown experimental factor could not be ruled out. A further reported finding was that TCR beta sequences accurately predicted the HLA-A and HLA-B alleles for most subjects in the first cohort. In vitro tests confirmed that a few of the cytomegalovirus-associated TCR beta chains recognize cytomegalovirus antigens. Some IMGT-functional V segments, including TRBV6-2 and TRBV6-3, could not be distinguished by the 87-base-pair reads and were therefore excluded. Presence/absence analyses assumed roughly uniform sequencing depth across donors, an assumption that may not hold. In a later analysis, about 17,000 TCR beta sequences were associated with specific HLA alleles at a false discovery rate of 0.05. Only TCR beta chains were sequenced in this cohort, and the absence of alpha or paired-chain data limited detectable features. A later analysis found that TCR association rates varied across HLA loci, with DRB1 alleles showing the most associated TCRs and HLA-C alleles the fewest. In a later analysis, most CMV-associated TCR beta chains were found to appear HLA-restricted, with HLA associations seemingly driven largely by CMV exposure. Because HLA typing was unavailable for some donors at each locus, only the typed subset was used in association tests. According to the authors, the approach could potentially be generalized to other disease states and immunological phenotypes. A cluster of highly shared sequence variants was judged likely to represent a technical artifact of the sequencing pipeline. An earlier analysis of approximately 530 of the donors showed that most TCR beta V segments appeared in productive rearrangements either about 87% or about 30% of the time, which broadly matched IMGT annotations. A later genetic analysis associated a missense DCLRE1C variant with V-gene and J-gene trimming of TCR beta chains, and an independent cohort replicated the association. Compared with equally common non-associated chains, HLA-associated TCR beta chains in a later analysis were more clonally expanded and had lower generation probabilities. For the cohort, immune exposure information was limited to CMV serostatus. According to a later genetic analysis, donors in an Asian-associated ancestry cluster had fewer N-insertions in productive TCRs than the approximately 650-donor mean. Cytomegalovirus status was reported to be diagnosed by the classifier with high specificity and sensitivity in both the original and validation cohorts. The study listed over 150 TCR beta chains as associated with cytomegalovirus. When HLA alleles, especially DR and DQ, strongly co-occurred, attributing TCR associations to individual alleles was difficult. Because counts were too low, roughly 17 rarely observed V segments, including chromosome 9 orphons, were left out of the earlier analysis of approximately 500 of the donors. Most TCR sequences were observed very rarely across donors, whereas some public TCRs were present in many individuals.

Libraries were built with the immunoSEQ multiplex PCR assay. A mixture of 60 forward primers for TCR Vbeta segments and 13 reverse primers for TCR Jbeta segments was used in the multiplex PCR. The CDR3 region of rearranged TCR beta genes was amplified from genomic DNA by a multiplex PCR assay. On the Illumina HiSeq System, the amplified TCR beta libraries were sequenced as 87-base-pair reads. The authors' analysis ran thus. A later analysis counted approximately 76 million unique TCR beta chains across the 670 or so repertoires, and about 10 million of these chains were shared by at least two donors. Raw reads were error-corrected and collapsed into unique sequences by a nearest-neighbor algorithm in which closely related sequences were merged to remove PCR and sequencing errors. CDR3 sequences were aligned to IMGT reference sequences to assign V, D and J gene segments. For a sequence to be retained, a match of at least six nucleotides to both a V gene segment and a J gene segment was required. A rearrangement counted as productive if the CDR3 had no stop codons and remained in frame with V and J, and every other rearrangement counted as non-productive. Following IMGT convention, CDR3 was defined as the stretch from the second conserved V-encoded cysteine to the conserved J-encoded phenylalanine. The earlier analysis of about 590 of the donors excluded sequences that lacked an unambiguous match to a single V gene segment. An earlier analysis of roughly 590 of the donors called V segments functional above 56.7% productive rearrangements and segregating when the between-donor standard deviation exceeded 5%. A statistical classification framework was built to diagnose cytomegalovirus status from the catalog of TCR beta chain sequences. In a later analysis, V and J genes were assigned by comparing TCR nucleotide sequences against IMGT/GENE-DB human TR gene sequences. The TCRdist pipeline was used in a later analysis to assign CDR3 sequences and most-parsimonious VDJ recombination scenarios. In a later analysis, each TCR beta chain was defined by its CDR3 amino acid sequence together with its V-gene family, and reads without a unique V-gene family were excluded. In a later analysis, 500 to 650 highly shared, low-generation-probability nucleotide sequences were removed to address suspected cross-contamination and a sequencing artifact. A later analysis calculated a clonal expansion index for each public chain from normalized within-repertoire ranks of inferred template counts. A later analysis computed generation probabilities with a VDJ recombination model fitted to out-of-frame rearrangements, and checked the results against IGoR. In a later analysis, hypergeometric tests were used to score TCR-TCR, TCR-HLA and TCR-CMV co-occurrence, with a repertoire-size bias correction applied to TCR pairs. False discovery rates were estimated in a later analysis by permuting HLA or CMV assignments 20 times. In a later analysis, co-occurring TCRs were grouped using DBSCAN, with TCRdist sequence similarity added in when clustering inside HLA-allele-positive subsets. Co-occurrence clustering excluded repertoires with fewer than 30,000 or more than 120,000 public chains, plus five with anomalous nucleotide sharing. TCRdb mirrors the immuneACCESS table, restricted to in-frame sequences. Some clones are absent from its copies; in checked studies, under half trace to an unresolved V gene, and the reason for the others is unknown. From that table come the V and J calls and clone size; the DNA was used to work out D and trimming. Within this sample are tens of thousands of clones, with about 77% of them counted one time only. The ten largest account for around 2.6% of the sample.

The cohort was made up of approximately 700 healthy bone marrow donors. At the time of sampling, all cohort members were nominally healthy, though unrecorded immune exposures were likely present. The donor tested CMV seropositive, placing the donor among the 289 seropositive members of the cohort. Each donor provided a peripheral blood sample, and peripheral blood mononuclear cells were used for TCR beta sequencing. The Qiagen DNeasy Blood Extraction Kit was used to extract genomic DNA from the blood cell samples. A note on this clone: Its antigen remains undetermined. The germline gene is not matched at one end of the junction; a read error may be the cause.

CDR1 and CDR2, looked up from the germline V gene (reference sequence), are SSHAT and FNYEAQ. The CDR3 spans 17 residues, from the cysteine through the phenylalanine. The DNA shown is the 51-base CDR3, in frame from base 1. The TCR comes from a male donor in good health and CMV-seropositive. Recombination connected TRBV7-7 to TRBJ2-7, and TRBD2 matches 12 of the central bases. Sequencing was done on a sample of PBMCs. The CDR3 amino acid sequence is: CASSSNLLAGGSYEQYF. In nucleotides, the sequence is TGTGCTAGCAGCTCGAACTTACTAGCGGGAGGATCCTACGAGCAGTACTTC. Beyond the CDR3, the reference TRBV7-7 and TRBJ2-7 genes provide the residues; the full variable domain reads: GAGVSQSPRYKVTKRGQDVTLRCDPISSHATLYWYQQALGQGPEFLTYFNYEAQPDKSGLPSDRFSAERPEGSISTLTIQRTEQRDSAMYRCASSSNLLAGGSYEQYFGPGTRLTVT.